These 25 T cell receptor beta chains were sequenced from one sample in a study of read filtering for tumor transcriptome and immune sequencing. From about 0.4 ug of RNA, a library with molecular barcoded alpha/delta and beta/gamma adaptors was made. TCRdb recomputed calls from the reads with MiXCR, one row per CDR3 protein. The sample has fewer than 150,000 distinct CDR3 sequences, about an eighth seen once. The sequencing sample was made of a population of CD138-negative cells sorted from bone marrow. The receptors shown here come from a donor older than 35 with multiple myeloma.

This clonotype was detected ten times or more. This chain links TRBV7-2 with TRBJ1-1, with 10 bases lining up with TRBD1. Looked up from germline, CDR1 is SGHTA and CDR2 is FQGNSA. This CDR3 spans 15 amino acids. V dropped 5 bases and J dropped 2; count of bases not matched to a gene: 5. The CDR3 DNA is TGTGCCAGCAGCAACCGACAGGGGGCCAACACTGAAGCTTTCTTT. Amino acid sequence: CASSNRQGANTEAFF.

This clonotype was counted ten times or more. V gene TRBV30 combines with J gene TRBJ2-7; D ambiguous. V was cut by 2 bases and J by 0 bases, with 11 bases left in between. Germline V CDR1 and CDR2: GTSNPN, SVGIG (reference sequence). The CDR3 covers 14 residues. The CDR3 DNA reads TGTGCCTGGAGTCAGGAAACGAACTCCTACGAGCAGTACTTC. Translated: CAWSQETNSYEQYF.

The sample holds many counts of this clonotype. This sequence joins TRBV3-1 and TRBJ2-1; TRBD2 matches 8 bases. The trim removed 3 bases at V and 5 bases at J, leaving 6 bases unmatched. Germline V gene lookup returns CDR1 LGHDT and CDR2 YNNKEL (reference sequence). The CDR3 consists of 15 residues. The CDR3 sequence is CASSQGLVGDNEQFF. Here the CDR3 DNA reads TGTGCCAGCAGCCAGGGACTAGTTGGGGACAATGAGCAGTTCTTC.

At least ten counts were recorded for this clonotype. The chain combines TRBV6-1 with TRBJ2-5; 15 bases line up with TRBD2. CDR1 and CDR2 from the germline V gene are MNHNS and SASEGT. This CDR3 comprises 17 residues. The V gene end was trimmed by 7 bases and the J gene end by 0 bases; junction bases not matched to a gene: 6. The chain's CDR3 is CASMRGLAGGYQETQYF. The CDR3 DNA is TGTGCCAGCATGAGGGGACTAGCGGGAGGCTACCAAGAGACCCAGTACTTC.

This clonotype has only a few counts. The chain uses TRBV19 and TRBJ1-5; weak D call: TRBD1 (6 bases). The CDR3 runs 15 residues. Germline CDR1 LNHDA, CDR2 SQIVND (reference sequence). Trimming cost V 4 bases and J 2 bases, with 12 bases left between them. The CDR3 protein is CASSTGGGGNQPQHF. CDR3 sequence (DNA): TGTGCCAGTAGTACCGGCGGGGGCGGCAATCAGCCCCAGCATTTT.

Notes on this clonotype: Given a much more abundant clone one base away, this may be a read error. The V call is TRBV4-1, the J call TRBJ2-2; TRBD2 aligns across 11 bases. This CDR3 has 20 residues. Germline V gene lookup returns CDR1 MGHRA and CDR2 YSYEKL. V trimming: 3 bases; J trimming: 4 bases; junction bases outside the gene matches: 16. The CDR3 loop is CASSQSRVRTSGPGTGELFF. CDR3 sequence (DNA): TGCGCCAGCAGCCAGTCTAGAGTACGGACTAGCGGGCCGGGCACCGGGGAGCTGTTTTTT.

This clonotype has at least ten counts. This rearrangement joins TRBV20-1 to TRBJ2-3, with 12 bases fitting TRBD2. This CDR3 region has 16 residues. CDR1 is DFQATT, CDR2 SNEGSKA, per germline (reference sequence). Trimming cost V 5 bases and J 2 bases; bases outside gene matches: 8. This CDR3 reads CSAPVLAGGPTDTQYF. CDR3 coding DNA: TGCAGTGCTCCAGTACTAGCGGGGGGTCCCACAGATACGCAGTATTTT.

V gene TRBV28 combines with J gene TRBJ2-5; D ambiguous. This CDR3 has 11 residues. CDR1 is MDHEN, CDR2 SYDVKM, per germline. The V end lost 6 bases, the J end lost 5 bases, and 7 bases lay between the germline ends. As DNA, the CDR3 is TGTGCCAGCAGGAGCCGGGAGACCCAGTACTTC. Its protein product is CASRSRETQYF.

This clonotype occurred a few times. A single base separates this from a much larger clone, so it may be a read error. The chain couples TRBV5-1 to TRBJ2-1; TRBD2 matches 9 bases. There are 16 residues in the CDR3. CDR1 is SGHRS, CDR2 YFSETQ, per germline. V lost 4 bases and J lost 8; bases outside the gene matches: 13. In nucleotides, the CDR3 is TGCGCCAGCAGCGAGCTTGCTAGCGGGAATTCGGATGAGCAGTTCTTC. It encodes CASSELASGNSDEQFF.

To note about this clonotype: At one of its ends the junction is not consistent with the germline gene, which may arise from a read error. The V gene is TRBV6-2 or TRBV6-3, the J gene TRBJ1-1; a possible D gene is TRBD1 (5 bases). The germline V gene encodes CDR1 MNHEY and CDR2 SVGEGT. This CDR3 spans 13 amino acids. In DNA, the CDR3 is TGTGCCAGCGGTTACTGGGGGAACACTGGAGCTTTCTTT. Its protein product is CASGYWGNTGAFF.

This clonotype was seen ten or more times. The chain employs TRBV5-1 and TRBJ1-6; D is unresolved. The CDR3 length is 13 residues. Between the trimmed V and J ends, which lost 0 bases and 9 bases, there was a span of 7 bases. In germline, CDR1 is SGHRS, CDR2 YFSETQ. This chain's CDR3 is CASSLDVSSPLHF. CDR3 nucleotide sequence: TGCGCCAGCAGCTTGGATGTGAGTTCACCCCTCCACTTT.

In its sample, this clonotype was seen many times. CDR3 DNA sequence: TGCGCCAGCAGCGTAGCGGGGGGGCCGGGCGAGACCCAGTACTTC. Residues: CASSVAGGPGETQYF. The chain couples TRBV10-2 to TRBJ2-5, with 11 nucleotides matching TRBD2. J gave up 5 bases and V 6 bases, and 8 bases lay outside the gene matches. The length of the CDR3 is 15 residues. Germline V gene sequence: CDR1 WSHSY, CDR2 SAAADI.

The genes are TRBV3-1 and TRBJ2-2; TRBD1 might be the D (5 bases). The CDR3 is 14 amino acids. Trimming cost V 2 bases and J 7 bases, with 11 bases left between them. Germline loops: CDR1 LGHDT, CDR2 YNNKEL (reference sequence). The CDR3 loop is CASSQSRANGELFF. The CDR3 DNA is TGTGCCAGCAGCCAATCCAGGGCGAACGGGGAGCTGTTTTTT.

This clonotype was observed a handful of times. The DNA of the CDR3 is TGTGCCAGCAGCCAATTACGGATGAACACTGAAGCTTTCTTT. Translated, it gives CASSQLRMNTEAFF. This rearrangement joins TRBV3-1 to TRBJ1-1, with D hard to call. Per germline, CDR1 LGHDT and CDR2 YNNKEL (reference sequence). V shed 2 bases and J shed 0 bases, with 7 bases lying between them. The CDR3 is made up of 14 amino acids.

The chain links TRBV19 to TRBJ1-4; D might be TRBD1 (6 bases). The CDR3 runs to 15 residues. V lost 5 bases to trimming and J lost 7 bases, with 17 bases between them. CDR1 and CDR2 from the germline V gene are LNHDA and SQIVND (reference sequence). The CDR3 protein is CASSLRGGGGEKLFF. As DNA, the CDR3 is TGTGCCAGTAGTTTACGTGGAGGGGGTGGTGAAAAACTGTTTTTT.

This clonotype has just a few counts. This chain connects TRBV5-5 to TRBJ2-7; the D is unclear. CDR1 is SGHKS, CDR2 YYEKEE, per germline (reference sequence). With 4 bases removed from V and 0 bases from J, the gap between germline ends came to 14 bases. The CDR3 consists of 15 residues. This chain's CDR3 is CASSPQVGSSYEQYF. The CDR3 DNA follows: TGTGCCAGCAGCCCCCAGGTGGGGTCCTCCTACGAGCAGTACTTC.

This clonotype has ten or more counts. The rearrangement links TRBV3-1 to TRBJ2-1; 11 bases are a match to TRBD2. CDR3 size: 16 residues. CDR1 is LGHDT and CDR2 is YNNKEL in the germline V gene (reference sequence). The junction had 4 bases not matched to a gene; V was cut back by 4 bases and J by 2 bases. The CDR3: CASSPLAGGAYNEQFF. CDR3 bases: TGTGCCAGCAGCCCGCTAGCGGGAGGCGCCTACAATGAGCAGTTCTTC.

This clonotype was detected ten times or more. The CDR3 DNA follows: TGCAGCGTTGCCTCCGGACAGGGTGTGGCTGAAGCTTTCTTT. This translates into CSVASGQGVAEAFF. This chain uses TRBV29-1 with TRBJ1-1; 8 bases match TRBD1. CDR1 SQVTM and CDR2 ANQGSEA come from the germline V gene. The CDR3 is 14 amino acids. V lost 4 bases, J lost 6 bases, and 10 bases stayed unmatched.

In its sample, this clonotype was seen many times. The chain links TRBV18 to TRBJ2-2; no reliable D call. This CDR3 region has 16 residues. V lost 3 bases and J 5 bases, leaving 16 bases between the germline ends. CDR1 KGHSH and CDR2 LQKENI come from the germline V gene. The CDR3 region is CASSPTQDAATGELFF. DNA of the CDR3: TGTGCCAGCTCACCTACGCAGGACGCGGCGACCGGGGAGCTGTTTTTT.

The J gene is TRBJ2-5, the V gene TRBV28, with 8 bases aligning to TRBD1. V was pared by 2 bases and J by 1 base, with 3 bases of the junction left unmatched. The CDR3 spans 15 residues. The germline CDR1 and CDR2 sequences are MDHEN and SYDVKM. This chain's CDR3 is CASSLATGAQETQYF. The DNA for the CDR3 is TGTGCCAGCAGTTTAGCGACAGGGGCCCAAGAGACCCAGTACTTC.

This clonotype has ten or more counts. V and J are TRBV30 and TRBJ2-1, with D possibly matching TRBD2 (5 bases). This CDR3 spans 11 amino acids. The V gene's germline CDR1 is GTSNPN and CDR2 SVGIG (reference sequence). V lost 5 bases to trimming and J lost 8 bases, with 10 bases between them. CDR3 sequence reads: CAWGGPHEQFF. DNA of the CDR3: TGTGCCTGGGGAGGACCCCATGAGCAGTTCTTC.

The sample holds many counts of this clonotype. The CDR3 DNA sequence: TGCGCCAGCAGCCAAGCGATTGGTACAGACGAAGAGACCCAGTACTTC. Translating gives CASSQAIGTDEETQYF. The gene calls are TRBV4-1 and TRBJ2-5; D not resolved. Germline V lookup: CDR1 MGHRA, CDR2 YSYEKL. V was clipped by 1 base and J by 3 bases, with 15 bases between them. This CDR3 is 16 amino acids long.

This clonotype was recorded a few times. V and J are TRBV11-2 and TRBJ2-1, with D unclear. The CDR3 totals 14 residues. Trimming took 1 base from V and 2 from J, leaving 6 bases between them. Germline V gene sequence: CDR1 SGHAT, CDR2 FQNNGV. CDR3 DNA: TGTGCCAGCAGCTTAGGGGGTACCTACAATGAGCAGTTCTTC. Amino acids: CASSLGGTYNEQFF.

This clonotype appeared a few times. As DNA, the CDR3 is TGCAGTGCGAAGATCCGGGACAGGGGTTACGGGGAGCTGTTTTTT. Its translation: CSAKIRDRGYGELFF. The rearrangement links TRBV20-1 to TRBJ2-2, with 10 bases matching TRBD1. Germline loops: CDR1 DFQATT, CDR2 SNEGSKA (reference sequence). Trimming took 6 bases from V and 7 from J; bases not matched to a gene: 11. CDR3 length equals 15 residues.

This clonotype showed up many times. The chain is built from TRBV5-1 and TRBJ2-5; 9 nucleotides line up with TRBD1. The CDR3 sequence is 14 residues long. Germline V gene data show CDR1 as SGHRS and CDR2 as YFSETQ. Trimming took 0 bases from V and 5 from J; bases not matched to a gene: 2. The DNA of the CDR3 is TGCGCCAGCAGCTTGGGACAGGGGGATGAGACCCAGTACTTC. Translated, it gives CASSLGQGDETQYF.